Described below is a single TCR beta chain sequence and its context. The antigen remains undetermined. TCR templates numbering about 10^5 were assayed per sample. This table comes from immunoSEQ multiplex PCR, and its TCRdb copy is limited to in-frame clones, with some not included. The sample lists some 100,000 clones, around 97% occurring once. The sample comes from a study of siplizumab effects on memory and regulatory T cells. Study outcomes and limitations: The apparent diversity of naive T cells exceeded that of memory cells, and naive T cells seemed to make a major contribution to the alloresponse. The drug siplizumab significantly decreased the alloreactive sequences that could be traced to unstimulated CD4+ memory cells. Naive-or-memory phenotypes were unassignable for roughly 75-95% of proliferating CD4+ or CD8+ clones.

Germline CDR1 reads MNHNS; CDR2 reads SASEGT. After removal of 9 bases from V and 5 bases from J, the junction contained 12 bases not matched to a gene. The CDR3 totals 14 residues. The clonotype was recovered from a human donor in good health. Sequenced material: naive CD4+ T cells sorted from blood. The chain links TRBV6-1 to TRBJ2-7, with 8 bases matching TRBD1. The CDR3 reads CASFRQGTGNEQYF. The CDR3 coding sequence is TGTGCCAGTTTTAGACAGGGGACGGGCAACGAGCAGTACTTC.